The T cell receptor beta chain under discussion was sequenced for a study of blood T cells in healthy people across ages. Regarding this clonotype: Its cognate antigen is unknown.

Findings and caveats of the study: A roughly linear age-dependent decrease characterized TCR beta diversity per million T cells.

Germline V CDR1 and CDR2: MNHEY, SVGAGI. The CDR3 runs 13 residues. The ends were cut back, 6 bases at V and 2 bases at J, with 11 bases in the middle. A second PCR, run for about 7 to 12 cycles, used a sample-barcoded 5' primer plus a J-beta primer mix. TCRdb redid the calling of the 5' RACE reads with MiXCR, one entry per CDR3 protein. This sample carries roughly 1,800,000 distinct CDR3 sequences, 40% to 55% of them seen once, and the ten largest clones take less than 2.5%. Sequenced input: blood. The genes are TRBV6-5 and TRBJ2-7; D is possibly TRBD1 (6 bases). The receptor was isolated from a woman aged 40 to 50 in good health. For the CDR3, the DNA is TGTGCCAGCAGGAAGGACAGAGCCTACGAGCAGTACTTC. Its translation: CASRKDRAYEQYF.